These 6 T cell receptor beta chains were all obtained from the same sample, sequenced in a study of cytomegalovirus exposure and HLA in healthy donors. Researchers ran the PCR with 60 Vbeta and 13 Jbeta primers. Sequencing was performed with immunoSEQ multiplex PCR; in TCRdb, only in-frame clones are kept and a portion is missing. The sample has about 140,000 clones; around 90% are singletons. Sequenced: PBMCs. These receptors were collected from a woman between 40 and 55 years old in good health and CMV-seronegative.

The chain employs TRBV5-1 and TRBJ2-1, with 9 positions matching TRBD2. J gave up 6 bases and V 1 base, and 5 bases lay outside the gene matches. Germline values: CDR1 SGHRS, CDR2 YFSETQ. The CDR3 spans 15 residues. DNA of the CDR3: TGCGCCAGCAGCTTGCTGGGACTAGCAGTCAATGAGCAGTTCTTC. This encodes CASSLLGLAVNEQFF.

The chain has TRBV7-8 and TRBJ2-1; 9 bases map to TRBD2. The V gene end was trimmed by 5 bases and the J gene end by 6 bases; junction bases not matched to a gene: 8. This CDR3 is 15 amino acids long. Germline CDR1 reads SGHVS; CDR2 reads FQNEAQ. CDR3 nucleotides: TGTGCCAGCAGCCTAGGACTAGCGTTTCTCAATGAGCAGTTCTTC. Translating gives CASSLGLAFLNEQFF.

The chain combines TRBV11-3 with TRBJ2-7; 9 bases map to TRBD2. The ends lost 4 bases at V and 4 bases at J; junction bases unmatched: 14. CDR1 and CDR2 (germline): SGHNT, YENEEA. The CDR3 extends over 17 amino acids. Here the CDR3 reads CASSSLGSGRRQYEQYF. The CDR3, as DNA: TGTGCCAGCAGCTCCCTCGGGAGCGGGAGGAGGCAGTACGAGCAGTACTTC. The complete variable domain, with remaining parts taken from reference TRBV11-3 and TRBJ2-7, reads EAGVVQSPRYKIIEKKQPVAFWCNPISGHNTLYWYLQNLGQGPELLIRYENEEAVDDSQLPKDRFSAERLKGVDSTLKIQPAELGDSAVYLCASSSLGSGRRQYEQYFGPGTRLTVT.

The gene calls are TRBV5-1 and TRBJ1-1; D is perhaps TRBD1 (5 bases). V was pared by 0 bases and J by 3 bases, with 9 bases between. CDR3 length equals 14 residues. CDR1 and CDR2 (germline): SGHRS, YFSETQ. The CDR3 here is CASSLAGGDTEAFF. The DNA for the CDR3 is TGCGCCAGCAGCTTGGCTGGGGGGGACACTGAAGCTTTCTTT.

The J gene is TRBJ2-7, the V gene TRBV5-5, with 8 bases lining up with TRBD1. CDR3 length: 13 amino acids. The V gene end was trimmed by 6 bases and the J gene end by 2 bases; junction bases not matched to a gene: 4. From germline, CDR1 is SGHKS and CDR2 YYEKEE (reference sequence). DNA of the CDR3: TGTGCCAGCAACCGACAGGGGCCCTACGAGCAGTACTTC. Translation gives CASNRQGPYEQYF.

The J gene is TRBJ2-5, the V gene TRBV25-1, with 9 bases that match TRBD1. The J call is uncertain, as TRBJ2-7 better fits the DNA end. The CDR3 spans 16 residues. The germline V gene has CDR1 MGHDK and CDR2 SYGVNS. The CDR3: CASSEDKRDRAYEQYF. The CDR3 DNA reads TGTGCCAGCAGTGAAGATAAGCGGGACAGGGCCTACGAGCAGTACTTC.